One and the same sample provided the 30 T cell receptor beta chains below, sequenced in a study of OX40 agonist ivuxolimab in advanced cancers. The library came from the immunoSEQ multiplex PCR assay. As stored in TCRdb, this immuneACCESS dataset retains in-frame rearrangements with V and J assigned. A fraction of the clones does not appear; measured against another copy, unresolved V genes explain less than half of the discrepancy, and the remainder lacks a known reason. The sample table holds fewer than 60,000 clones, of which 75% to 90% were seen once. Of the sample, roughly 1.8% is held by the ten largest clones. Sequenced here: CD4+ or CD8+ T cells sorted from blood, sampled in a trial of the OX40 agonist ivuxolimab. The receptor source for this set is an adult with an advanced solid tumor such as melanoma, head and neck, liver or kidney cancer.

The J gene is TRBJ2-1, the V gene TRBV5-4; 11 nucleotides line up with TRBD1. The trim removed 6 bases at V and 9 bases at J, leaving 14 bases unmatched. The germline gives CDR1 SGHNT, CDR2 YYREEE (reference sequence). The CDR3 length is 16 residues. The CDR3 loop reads CASTSGGTGGFGEQFF. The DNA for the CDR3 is TGTGCCAGCACCTCGGGCGGGACAGGGGGTTTCGGTGAGCAGTTCTTC.

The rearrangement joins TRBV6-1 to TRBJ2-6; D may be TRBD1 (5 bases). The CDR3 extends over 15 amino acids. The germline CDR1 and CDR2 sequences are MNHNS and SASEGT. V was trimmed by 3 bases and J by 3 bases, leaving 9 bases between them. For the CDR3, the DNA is TGTGCCAGCAGTGATCAGGGTCTTGGGGCCAACGTCCTGACTTTC. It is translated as CASSDQGLGANVLTF.

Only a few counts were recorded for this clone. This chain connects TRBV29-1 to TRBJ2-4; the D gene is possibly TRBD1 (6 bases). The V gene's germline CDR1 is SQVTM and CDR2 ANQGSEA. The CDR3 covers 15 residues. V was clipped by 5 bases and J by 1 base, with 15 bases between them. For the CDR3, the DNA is TGCAGCGTTCGGACAGACCTCTTCGCCAAAAACATTCAGTACTTC. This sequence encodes CSVRTDLFAKNIQYF.

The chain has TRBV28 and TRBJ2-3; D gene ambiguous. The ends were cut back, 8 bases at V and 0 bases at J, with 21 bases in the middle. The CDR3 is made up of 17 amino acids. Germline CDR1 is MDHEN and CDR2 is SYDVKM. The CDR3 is CASPMVMVLTSTDTQYF. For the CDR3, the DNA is TGTGCCAGCCCCATGGTGATGGTATTAACTAGCACAGATACGCAGTATTTT. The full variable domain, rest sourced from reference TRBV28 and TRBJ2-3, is DVKVTQSSRYLVKRTGEKVFLECVQDMDHENMFWYRQDPGLGLRLIYFSYDVKMKEKGDIPEGYSVSREKKERFSLILESASTNQTSMYLCASPMVMVLTSTDTQYFGPGTRLTVL.

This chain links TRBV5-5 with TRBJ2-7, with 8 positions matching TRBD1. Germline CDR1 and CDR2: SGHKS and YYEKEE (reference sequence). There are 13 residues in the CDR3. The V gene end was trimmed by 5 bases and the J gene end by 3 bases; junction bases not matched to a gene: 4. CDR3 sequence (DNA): TGTGCCAGCAGACCGACAGGGGACTACGAGCAGTACTTC. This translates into CASRPTGDYEQYF.

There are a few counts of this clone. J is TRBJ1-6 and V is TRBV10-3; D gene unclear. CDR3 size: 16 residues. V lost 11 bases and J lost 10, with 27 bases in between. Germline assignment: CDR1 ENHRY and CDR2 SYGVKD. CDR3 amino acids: CASHRGPESVYSPLHF. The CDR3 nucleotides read TGTGCCTCACATCGAGGCCCAGAGTCGGTGTACTCACCCCTCCACTTT.

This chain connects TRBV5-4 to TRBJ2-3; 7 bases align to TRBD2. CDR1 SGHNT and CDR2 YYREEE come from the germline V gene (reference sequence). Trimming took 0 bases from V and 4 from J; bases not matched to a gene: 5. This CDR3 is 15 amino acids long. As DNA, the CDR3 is TGTGCCAGCAGCTTGGTCGCTGGGGGGGCAGATACGCAGTATTTT. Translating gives CASSLVAGGADTQYF.

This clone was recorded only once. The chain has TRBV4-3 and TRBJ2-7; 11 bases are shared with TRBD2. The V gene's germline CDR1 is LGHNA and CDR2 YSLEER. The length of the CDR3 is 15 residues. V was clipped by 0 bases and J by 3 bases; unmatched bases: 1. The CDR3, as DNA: TGCGCCAGCAGCCAAGATCTAGCGGGGGGCTACGAGCAGTACTTC. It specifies CASSQDLAGGYEQYF.

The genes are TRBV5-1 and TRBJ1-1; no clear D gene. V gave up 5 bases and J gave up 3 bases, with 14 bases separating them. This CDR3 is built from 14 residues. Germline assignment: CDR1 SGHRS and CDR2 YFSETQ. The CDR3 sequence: CASRGRAGDTEAFF. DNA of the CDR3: TGCGCCAGCAGGGGGAGGGCAGGTGACACTGAAGCTTTCTTT.

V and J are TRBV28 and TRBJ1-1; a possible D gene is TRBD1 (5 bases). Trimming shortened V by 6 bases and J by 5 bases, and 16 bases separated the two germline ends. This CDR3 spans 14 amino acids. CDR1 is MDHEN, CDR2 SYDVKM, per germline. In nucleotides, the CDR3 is TGTGCCAGCAGACTCCGGGGGGGTTGGACTGAAGCTTTCTTT. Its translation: CASRLRGGWTEAFF.

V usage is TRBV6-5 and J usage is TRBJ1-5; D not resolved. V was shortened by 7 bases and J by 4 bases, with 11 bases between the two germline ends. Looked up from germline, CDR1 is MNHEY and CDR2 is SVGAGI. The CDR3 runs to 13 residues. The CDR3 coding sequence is TGTGCCAGCACCCTGGACCTTAATCAGCCCCAGCATTTT. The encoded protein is CASTLDLNQPQHF.

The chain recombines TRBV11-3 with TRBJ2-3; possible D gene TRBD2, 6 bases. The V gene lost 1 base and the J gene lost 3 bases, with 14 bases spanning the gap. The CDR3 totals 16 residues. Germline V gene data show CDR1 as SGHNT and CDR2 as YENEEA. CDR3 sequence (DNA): TGTGCCAGCAGCTTAGGGGGCGGGGCCCCGACAGATACGCAGTATTTT. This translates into CASSLGGGAPTDTQYF.

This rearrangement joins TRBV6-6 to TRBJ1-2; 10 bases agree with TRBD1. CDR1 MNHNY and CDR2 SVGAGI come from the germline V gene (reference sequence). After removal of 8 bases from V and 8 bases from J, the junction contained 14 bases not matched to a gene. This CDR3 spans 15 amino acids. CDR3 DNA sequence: TGTGCCAGCTCGGGGGGACAGGGGAACTCAAAGGGCTACACCTTC. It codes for CASSGGQGNSKGYTF.

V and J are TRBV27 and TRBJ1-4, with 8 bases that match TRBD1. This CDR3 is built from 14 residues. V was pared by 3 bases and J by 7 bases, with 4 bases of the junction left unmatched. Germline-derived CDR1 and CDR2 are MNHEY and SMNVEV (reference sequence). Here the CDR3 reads CASSLAGGGEKLFF. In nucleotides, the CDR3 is TGTGCCAGCAGTTTGGCAGGGGGCGGTGAAAAACTGTTTTTT.

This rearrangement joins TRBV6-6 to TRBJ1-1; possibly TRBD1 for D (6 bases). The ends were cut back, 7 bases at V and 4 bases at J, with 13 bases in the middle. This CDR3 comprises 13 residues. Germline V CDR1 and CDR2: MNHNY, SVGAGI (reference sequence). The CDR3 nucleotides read TGTGCCAGCATGGGGGCGGGGTCCACTGAAGCTTTCTTT. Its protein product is CASMGAGSTEAFF.

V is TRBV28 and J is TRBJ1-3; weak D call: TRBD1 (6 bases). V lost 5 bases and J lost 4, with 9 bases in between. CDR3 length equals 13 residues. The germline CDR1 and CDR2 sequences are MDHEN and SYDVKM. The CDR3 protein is CASSGQRGNTIYF. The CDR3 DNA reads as TGTGCCAGCAGTGGACAGAGAGGAAACACCATATATTTT.

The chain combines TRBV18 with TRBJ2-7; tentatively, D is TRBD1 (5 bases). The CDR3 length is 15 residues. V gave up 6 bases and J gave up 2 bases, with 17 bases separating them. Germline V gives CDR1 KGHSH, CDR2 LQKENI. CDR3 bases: TGTGCCAGCTCGTTAGCTCAGGGTGGGCCCTACGAGCAGTACGTC. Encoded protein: CASSLAQGGPYEQYV.

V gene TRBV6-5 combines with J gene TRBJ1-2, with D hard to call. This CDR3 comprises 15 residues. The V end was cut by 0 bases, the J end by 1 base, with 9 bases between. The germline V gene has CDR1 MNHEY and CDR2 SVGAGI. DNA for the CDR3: TGTGCCAGCAGTTACTCGGGCGAAAATAACTATGGCTACACCTTC. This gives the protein CASSYSGENNYGYTF.

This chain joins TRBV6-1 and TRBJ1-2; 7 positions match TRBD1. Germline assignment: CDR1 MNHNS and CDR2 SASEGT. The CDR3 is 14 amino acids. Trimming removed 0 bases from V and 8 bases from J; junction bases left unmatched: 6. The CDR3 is CASSEAKGGSGYTF. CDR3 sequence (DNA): TGTGCCAGCAGTGAAGCGAAAGGGGGCAGCGGCTACACCTTC.

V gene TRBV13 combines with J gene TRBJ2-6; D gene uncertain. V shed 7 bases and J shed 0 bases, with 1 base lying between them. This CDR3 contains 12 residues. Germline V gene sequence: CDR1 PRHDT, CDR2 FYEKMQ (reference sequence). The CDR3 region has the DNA TGTGCCAGCACCTCTGGGGCCAACGTCCTGACTTTC. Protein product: CASTSGANVLTF.

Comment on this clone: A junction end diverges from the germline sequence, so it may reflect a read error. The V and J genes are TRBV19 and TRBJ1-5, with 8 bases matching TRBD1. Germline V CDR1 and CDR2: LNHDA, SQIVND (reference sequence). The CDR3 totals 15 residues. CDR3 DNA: TGTGCCAGTAGTATACAGGGGGCCTCCAATCAGCCCCGGCATTTT. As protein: CASSIQGASNQPRHF.

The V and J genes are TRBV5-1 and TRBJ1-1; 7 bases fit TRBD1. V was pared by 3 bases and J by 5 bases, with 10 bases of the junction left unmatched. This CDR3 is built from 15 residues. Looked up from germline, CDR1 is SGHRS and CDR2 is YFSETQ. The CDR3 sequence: CASSSGAGGRTEAFF. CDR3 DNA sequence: TGCGCCAGCAGCTCAGGGGCAGGGGGTAGGACTGAAGCTTTCTTT. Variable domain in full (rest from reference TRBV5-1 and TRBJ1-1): KAGVTQTPRYLIKTRGQQVTLSCSPISGHRSVSWYQQTPGQGLQFLFEYFSETQRNKGNFPGRFSGRQFSNSRSEMNVSTLELGDSALYLCASSSGAGGRTEAFFGQGTRLTVV.

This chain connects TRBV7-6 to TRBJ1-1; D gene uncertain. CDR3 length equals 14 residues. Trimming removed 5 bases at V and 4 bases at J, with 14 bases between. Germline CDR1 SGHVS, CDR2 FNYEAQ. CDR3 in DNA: TGTGCCAGCAGCCGGGGTAATGCAGTCACTGAAGCTTTCTTT. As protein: CASSRGNAVTEAFF.

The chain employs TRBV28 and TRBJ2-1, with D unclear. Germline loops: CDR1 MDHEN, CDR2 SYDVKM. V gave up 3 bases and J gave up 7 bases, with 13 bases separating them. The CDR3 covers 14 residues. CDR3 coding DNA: TGTGCCAGCAGTTTGCCGAGGAATCGGAATGAGCAGTTCTTC. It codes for CASSLPRNRNEQFF. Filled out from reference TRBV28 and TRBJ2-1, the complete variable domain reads DVKVTQSSRYLVKRTGEKVFLECVQDMDHENMFWYRQDPGLGLRLIYFSYDVKMKEKGDIPEGYSVSREKKERFSLILESASTNQTSMYLCASSLPRNRNEQFFGPGTRLTVL.

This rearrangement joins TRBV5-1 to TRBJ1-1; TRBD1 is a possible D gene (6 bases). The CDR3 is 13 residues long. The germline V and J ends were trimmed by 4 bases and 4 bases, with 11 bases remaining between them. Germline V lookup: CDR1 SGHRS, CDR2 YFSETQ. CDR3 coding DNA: TGCGCCAGCAGCATTGACAGGATCACTGAAGCTTTCTTT. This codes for CASSIDRITEAFF.

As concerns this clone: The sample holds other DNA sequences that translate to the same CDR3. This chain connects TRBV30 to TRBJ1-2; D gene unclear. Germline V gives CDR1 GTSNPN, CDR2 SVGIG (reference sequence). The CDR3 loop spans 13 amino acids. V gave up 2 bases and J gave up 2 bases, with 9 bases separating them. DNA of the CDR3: TGTGCCTGGAGTCTTGGGATCAACTATGGCTACACCTTC. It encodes CAWSLGINYGYTF.

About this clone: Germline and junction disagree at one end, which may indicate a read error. CDR3 bases: TGTGCCGGCAGGAGGGGGGATCAGCCCCAGCATTTT. Protein: CAGRRGDQPQHF. V and J are TRBV28 and TRBJ1-5; perhaps TRBD1 as D (6 bases). Germline CDR1 MDHEN, CDR2 SYDVKM. The CDR3 totals 12 residues.

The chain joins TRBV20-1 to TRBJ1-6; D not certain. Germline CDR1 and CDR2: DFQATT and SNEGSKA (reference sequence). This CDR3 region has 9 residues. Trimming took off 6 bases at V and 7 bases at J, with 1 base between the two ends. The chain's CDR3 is CSANSPLHF. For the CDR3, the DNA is TGCAGTGCCAATTCACCCCTCCACTTT.

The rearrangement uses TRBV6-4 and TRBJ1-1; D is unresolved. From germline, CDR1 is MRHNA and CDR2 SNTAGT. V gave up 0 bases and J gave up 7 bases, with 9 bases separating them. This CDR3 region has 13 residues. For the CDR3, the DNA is TGTGCCAGCAGTGACTCCGAAGGGAGTGAAGCTTTCTTT. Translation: CASSDSEGSEAFF.

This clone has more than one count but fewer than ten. The CDR3 sequence: CASSKTARLNTEAFF. The CDR3 nucleotides read TGTGCCAGCAGCAAAACGGCGCGGTTGAACACTGAAGCTTTCTTT. This chain connects TRBV7-2 to TRBJ1-1; no clear D. The CDR3 sequence is 15 residues long. The germline V and J ends were trimmed by 5 bases and 0 bases, with 13 bases remaining between them. Germline values: CDR1 SGHTA, CDR2 FQGNSA.